Listed below are T cell receptor beta chains from one sample, sequenced in a study of T cell therapy after organ transplantation. These receptors lack a known antigen. Using immunoSEQ multiplex PCR, the repertoire was profiled, and TCRdb retains in-frame clones only, with some absent. This table holds 1,500 to 2,000 clones, nearly 90% found once. The material was CD8+ T cells from blood, obtained after autologous CMV-specific T cell therapy. The receptors derive from a human patient who had received a solid organ transplant and had CMV disease. Certain T cells may be donor cells from the graft. Both conserved end residues are part of each CDR3.

J gene | V gene | CDR3 protein
TRBJ2-7 | TRBV11-2 | CASSFGQAEGYEQYF
TRBJ2-3 | TRBV7-2 | CASSELVSPDTQYF
TRBJ2-1 | TRBV30 | CAWSGGNNEQFF
TRBJ2-7 | TRBV30 | CAWRGRGLGYEQYF
TRBJ2-3 | TRBV19 | CASSMAGQHTDTQYF
TRBJ2-1 | TRBV4-1 | CASSQTSGSGNEQFF
TRBJ1-5 | TRBV4-1 | CASSQAGAGVGQPQHF
TRBJ2-3 | TRBV7-9 | CASSGSGTSVISTDTQYF
TRBJ2-7 | TRBV11-2 | CASSQGQVLIYEQYF
TRBJ2-7 | TRBV27 | CASSFSGTGTEQYF
TRBJ2-7 | TRBV27 | CASSFSGPTYEQYF
TRBJ2-7 | TRBV30 | CAWSVGTGVAEQYF
TRBJ2-6 | TRBV18 | CASSPGSGANVLTF
TRBJ2-1 | TRBV11-3 | CASSSGQHNEQFF
TRBJ2-5 | TRBV7-9 | CASSLEGYQETQYF
TRBJ2-7 | TRBV29-1 | CSVVGVRENEQYF
TRBJ2-2 | TRBV7-9 | CASSLGQDTGELFF
. | TRBV27 | CASSSDRSYEQYF
TRBJ2-7 | TRBV27 | CASDRFYEQYF
TRBJ2-7 | TRBV2 | CASSGLFYEQYF
TRBJ2-7 | TRBV27 | CASSLGSGYEQYF
TRBJ2-2 | TRBV5-5 | CASSLVAGELFF
TRBJ2-7 | TRBV7-8 | CASGYSASYEQYF
TRBJ2-7 | TRBV7-9 | CASSQRTGREQYF
TRBJ1-1 | TRBV10-1 | CAIQLHQNTEAFF
TRBJ2-5 | TRBV7-9 | CASSLLVRVIEQGETQYF
TRBJ2-1 | TRBV7-8 | CASSSHGTRVVF
TRBJ2-7 | TRBV21-1 | CASDRAHEQYF
TRBJ1-5 | TRBV19 | CATGNQPQHF
TRBJ2-7 | TRBV5-1 | CASSPSPGAYYEQYF
TRBJ2-1 | TRBV7-9 | CASSPKAGGEYNEQFF
TRBJ2-3 | TRBV5-6 | CASNEGGDTQYF
TRBJ1-3 | TRBV7-9 | CASSPGDRPGNTIYF
TRBJ1-2 | TRBV27 | CASSPKWLGGYTF
TRBJ1-2 | TRBV6-4 | CASRGDSLLNYGYTF
TRBJ2-5 | TRBV7-3 | CASSNRGGVLETQYF
TRBJ2-7 | TRBV4-2 | CASSQDGSGASYEQYF
TRBJ1-1 | TRBV6-1 | CASRALGTANTEAFF
TRBJ1-6 | TRBV7-9 | CASSINNSPLHF
TRBJ1-2 | TRBV4-1 | CASSQEEGGYGYTF
TRBJ1-4 | TRBV28 | CASSFFTNEKLFF
TRBJ2-7 | TRBV27 | CASSPGGAYEQYF
TRBJ1-5 | TRBV27 | CASSLSGGANQPQHF
TRBJ2-7 | TRBV28 | CASRPRGRGSSYEQYF
TRBJ2-1 | TRBV25-1 | CASSEYSGRPQFF